These T cell receptor beta chains were read from a single sample in a study of blood T cell repertoires in COVID-19. Profiled with immunoSEQ multiplex PCR; TCRdb holds only in-frame clones, not every one. Among approximately 260,000 clones, 80% to 90% were seen once, and the ten largest hold over 4%. Sequenced: PBMCs or T cells enriched from blood (not recorded which). All receptors come from a man aged 25 to 40 with acute COVID-19. Both conserved end residues are part of each CDR3. D genes are given only for firm matches.

j_call d_call v_call cdr3_aa
TRBJ1-2 . TRBV29-1 CSGQGLDGYTF
TRBJ2-5 TRBD2 TRBV11-2 CASSPLAGDGETQYF
TRBJ2-4 TRBD2 TRBV2 CASRFPSGGALAKNIQYF
TRBJ1-5 . TRBV21-1 CASRLPGQVATYSNQPQHF
TRBJ2-3 . TRBV13 CASSLVGDTQYF
TRBJ2-4 TRBD1 TRBV19 CASSIGPGQIPAKNIQYF
TRBJ2-3 TRBD2 TRBV5-1 CASSSQTGTSGSTDTQYF
TRBJ1-5 TRBD1 TRBV24-1 CATSDAHGTGNQPQHF
TRBJ1-5 TRBD1 TRBV6-1 CASSEVGTGLTQPQHF
TRBJ1-2 . TRBV2 CASSERGVGDFYGYTF
TRBJ1-2 . TRBV3-1/TRBV3-2 CASSQDAGILYGYTF
TRBJ2-5 . TRBV6-5 CASSHRQGGRETQYF
TRBJ2-2 . TRBV6-5 CASSYQAWGELFF
TRBJ1-2 . TRBV6-5 CASSYLGGLAGYTF
TRBJ1-5 TRBD1 TRBV4-1 CASSGDRGRRNQPQHF
TRBJ1-1 . TRBV6-5 CASSKDGGTEAFF
TRBJ2-5 TRBD2 TRBV6-2/TRBV6-3 CASSTPERGRETQYF
TRBJ2-5 TRBD2 TRBV18 CASSPPGLAGGPKYF
TRBJ1-1 TRBD1 TRBV9 CASSVVGQGTVNTEAFF
TRBJ1-1 . TRBV28 CASLGSPMNTEAFF
TRBJ2-3 TRBD2 TRBV7-3 CASSRTSGSSNTQYF
TRBJ1-6 . TRBV27 CASRVGVPYSPLHF
TRBJ1-1 TRBD1 TRBV5-5 CASSRTGRHTEAFF
TRBJ1-3 . TRBV19 CASSTGQGNTIYF
TRBJ1-5 TRBD1 TRBV30 CAWGQDSNQPQHF
TRBJ2-1 . TRBV4-1 CASSQVGTFYNEQFF
TRBJ1-4 TRBD1 TRBV6-5 CASSRRQGLNEKLFF
TRBJ1-5 . TRBV7-2 CASSTPGNNQPQHF
TRBJ1-2 . TRBV18 CASSPTGQGGNYGYTF
TRBJ1-2 TRBD1 TRBV4-2 CASSLGQGQTGYTF
TRBJ2-2 . TRBV11-3 CASSLAYETTGELFF
TRBJ2-1 . TRBV7-8 CASSYSGQPDNEQFF
TRBJ2-5 TRBD2 TRBV15 CATSRSSGGRETQYF
TRBJ2-5 . TRBV18 CASSPGQQETQYF
TRBJ2-3 . TRBV7-9 CASSLIGQGPDTQYF
TRBJ1-1 TRBD1 TRBV9 CASSRQGSLDTEAFF
TRBJ1-1 . TRBV30 CAWREGGPGTFF
TRBJ2-5 TRBD1 TRBV5-1 CASSLGGQVEETQYF
TRBJ2-1 . TRBV27 CATESFMMQFF
TRBJ2-2 TRBD1 TRBV25-1 CASRGQGDTGELFF
TRBJ2-5 TRBD2 TRBV3-1/TRBV3-2 CASKSLAGGRETQYF
TRBJ1-6 . TRBV28 CASSLRQGQGSPLHF
TRBJ1-1 . TRBV9 CASSGGLQGINTEAFF
TRBJ1-5 . TRBV27 CASSLAGDNQPQHF
TRBJ2-5 . TRBV5-4 CASSTPLKTQYF
TRBJ2-3 . TRBV3-1/TRBV3-2 CASGAVLPDTQYF
TRBJ1-1 . TRBV19 CASSASGGGSTEAFF
TRBJ1-1 . TRBV11-2 CASSLDLRTTAFF
TRBJ1-3 . TRBV19 CASTRFSGNTIYF
TRBJ2-1 . TRBV6-5 CASSKDGTPYNEQFF
TRBJ2-5 TRBD2 TRBV5-4 CASSPLARKETQYF